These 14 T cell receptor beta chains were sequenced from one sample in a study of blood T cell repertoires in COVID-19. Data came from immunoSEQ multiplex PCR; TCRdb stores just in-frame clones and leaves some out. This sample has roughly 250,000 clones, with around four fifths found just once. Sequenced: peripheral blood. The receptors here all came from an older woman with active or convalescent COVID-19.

In DNA, the CDR3 is TGTGCCATCAGTGAGTCCCGGGACAGCTTATATGGCTACACCTTC. Amino acids: CAISESRDSLYGYTF. This chain joins TRBV10-3 and TRBJ1-2, with TRBD1 identical over 7 bases. Trimming cost V 0 bases and J 5 bases; bases outside gene matches: 6. Germline V CDR1 and CDR2: ENHRY, SYGVKD. This CDR3 has 15 amino acids.

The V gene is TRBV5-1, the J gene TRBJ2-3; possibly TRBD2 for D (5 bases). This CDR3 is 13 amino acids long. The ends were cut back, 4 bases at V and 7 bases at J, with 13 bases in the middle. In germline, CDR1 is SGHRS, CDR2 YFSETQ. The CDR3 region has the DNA TGCGCCAGCAGCCCTAGCAATTCGAATACGCAGTATTTT. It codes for CASSPSNSNTQYF.

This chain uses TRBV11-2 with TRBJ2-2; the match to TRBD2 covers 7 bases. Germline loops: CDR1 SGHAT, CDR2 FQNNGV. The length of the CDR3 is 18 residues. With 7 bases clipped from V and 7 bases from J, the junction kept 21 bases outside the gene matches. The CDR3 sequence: CASTQNLMQGGPGGELFF. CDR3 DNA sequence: TGTGCCAGCACCCAGAACTTGATGCAGGGAGGGCCTGGCGGGGAGCTGTTTTTT.

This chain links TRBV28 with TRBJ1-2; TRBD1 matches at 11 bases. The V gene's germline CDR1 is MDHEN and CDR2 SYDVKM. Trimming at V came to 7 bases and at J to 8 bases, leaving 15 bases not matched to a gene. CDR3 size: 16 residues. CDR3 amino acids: CASIFPKGQGDYGYTF. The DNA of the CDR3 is TGTGCCAGCATCTTCCCCAAGGGACAGGGGGATTACGGCTACACCTTC.

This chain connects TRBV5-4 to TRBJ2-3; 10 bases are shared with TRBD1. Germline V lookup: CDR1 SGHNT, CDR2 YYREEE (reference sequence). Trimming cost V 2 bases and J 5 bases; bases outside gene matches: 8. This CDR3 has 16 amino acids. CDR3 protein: CASSFDQDRGQDTQYF. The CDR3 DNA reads TGTGCCAGCAGCTTCGACCAAGACAGGGGGCAAGATACGCAGTATTTT.

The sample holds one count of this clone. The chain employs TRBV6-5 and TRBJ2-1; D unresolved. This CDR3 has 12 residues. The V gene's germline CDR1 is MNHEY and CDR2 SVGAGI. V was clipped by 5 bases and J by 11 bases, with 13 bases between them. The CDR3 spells CASSPRESQQFF. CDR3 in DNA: TGTGCCAGCAGTCCTCGAGAAAGCCAGCAGTTCTTC.

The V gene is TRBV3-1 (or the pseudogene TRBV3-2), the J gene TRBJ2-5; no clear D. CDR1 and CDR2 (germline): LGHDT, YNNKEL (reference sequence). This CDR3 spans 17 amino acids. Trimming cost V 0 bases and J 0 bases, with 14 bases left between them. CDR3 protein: CASSQEWANLYQETQYF. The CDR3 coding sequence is TGTGCCAGCAGCCAAGAATGGGCAAACCTGTACCAAGAGACCCAGTACTTC.

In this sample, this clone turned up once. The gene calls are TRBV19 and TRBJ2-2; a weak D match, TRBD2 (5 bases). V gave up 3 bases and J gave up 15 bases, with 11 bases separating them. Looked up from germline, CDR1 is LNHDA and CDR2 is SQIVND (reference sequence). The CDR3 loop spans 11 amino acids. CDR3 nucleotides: TGTGCCAGTAGTATCCGTCAGAGGGTGTTTTTT. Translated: CASSIRQRVFF.

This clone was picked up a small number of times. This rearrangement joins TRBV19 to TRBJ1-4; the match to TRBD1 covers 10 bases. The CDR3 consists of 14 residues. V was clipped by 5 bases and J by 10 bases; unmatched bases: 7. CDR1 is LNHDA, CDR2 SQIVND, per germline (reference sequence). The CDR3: CASSATGGAGKLFF. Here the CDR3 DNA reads TGTGCCAGTAGTGCGACAGGGGGCGCGGGAAAACTGTTTTTT.

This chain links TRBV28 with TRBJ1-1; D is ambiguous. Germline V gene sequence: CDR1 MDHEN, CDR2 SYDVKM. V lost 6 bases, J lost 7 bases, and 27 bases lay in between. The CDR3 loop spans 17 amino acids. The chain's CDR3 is CASSRGGGLVEGREAFF. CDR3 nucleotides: TGTGCCAGCAGCCGTGGCGGAGGGTTGGTGGAGGGTCGTGAAGCTTTCTTT.

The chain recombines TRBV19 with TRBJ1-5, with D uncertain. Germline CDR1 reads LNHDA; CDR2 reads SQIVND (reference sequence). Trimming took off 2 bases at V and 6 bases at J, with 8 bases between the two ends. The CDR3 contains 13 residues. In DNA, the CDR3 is TGTGCCAGTAGTATATTAGGGAGTCAGCCCCAGCATTTT. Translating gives CASSILGSQPQHF.

The CDR3 loop reads CASSIPQGFHEQYF. The CDR3, as DNA: TGTGCCAGTAGTATTCCCCAGGGGTTCCACGAGCAGTACTTC. The chain couples TRBV19 to TRBJ2-7; TRBD1 is a possible D gene (6 bases). With 3 bases removed from V and 5 bases from J, the gap between germline ends came to 14 bases. In germline, CDR1 is LNHDA, CDR2 SQIVND (reference sequence). CDR3 length: 14 amino acids.

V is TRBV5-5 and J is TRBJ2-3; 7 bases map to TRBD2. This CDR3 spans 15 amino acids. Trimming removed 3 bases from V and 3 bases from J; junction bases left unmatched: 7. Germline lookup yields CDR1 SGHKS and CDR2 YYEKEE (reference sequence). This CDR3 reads CASSSEAGATDTQYF. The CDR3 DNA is TGTGCCAGCAGCTCGGAGGCGGGAGCAACAGATACGCAGTATTTT.

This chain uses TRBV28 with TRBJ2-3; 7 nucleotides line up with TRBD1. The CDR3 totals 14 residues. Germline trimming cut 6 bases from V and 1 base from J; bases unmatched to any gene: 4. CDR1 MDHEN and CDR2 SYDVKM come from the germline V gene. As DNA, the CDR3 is TGTGCCAGCAGCATTACAGGGGGCACAGATACGCAGTATTTT. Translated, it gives CASSITGGTDTQYF.